Included here is one TCR beta chain sequence, with context. The data are from a study of blood T cell repertoires in COVID-19. Looking at the study overall: Specimens from acute and convalescent COVID-19 originated in the United States, Italy and Spain. T cells, B-cell-depleted T cells, or PBMCs provided the cDNA or gDNA that served as material.

With V trimmed by 4 bases and J by 3 bases, 8 bases remained unmatched. Germline V gene lookup returns CDR1 SGHRS and CDR2 YFSETQ. This CDR3 is built from 15 residues. Authors' analysis steps: Estimation of nucleated cell counts relied on the amplification of reference gene primers. Only in-frame clones appear in the TCRdb table, and some are missing; sequencing was by immunoSEQ multiplex PCR. From that table come the V and J calls and clone size; the DNA was used to work out D and trimming. Here the sample spans about 170,000 clones, 84% being singletons. The rearrangement links TRBV5-1 to TRBJ1-1, with 8 bases that match TRBD1. The clonotype originates from a man aged 18 to 30 with active or convalescent COVID-19. Sequenced sample: peripheral blood. The CDR3 DNA is TGCGCCAGCAGCCCCCGGACAGGGATGGACACTGAAGCTTTCTTT. Its translation is CASSPRTGMDTEAFF.